These T cell receptor beta chains were read from a single sample in a study of blood T cell repertoires in COVID-19. Measured with immunoSEQ multiplex PCR; TCRdb has only the in-frame clones, and not every one. This sample yields around 10,000 clones, of which about 90% are seen a single time; over 9% belongs to the top ten. The sample comprised peripheral blood. The source is a human donor in a cohort sampled during active COVID-19. The CDR3 runs from the conserved cysteine through the conserved F or W. The order of the fields is J gene, clone size, V gene, D gene, CDR3 DNA, CDR3 protein. D genes are given only for firm matches. Size is stated for part of the rows, as once, few or many counts, or as a class when the clone is expanded.

J: TRBJ2-6
size: -
V: TRBV18
D: -
DNA: TGTGCCAGCTCTCTATATTCTGGGGCCAACGTCCTGACTTTC
CDR3: CASSLYSGANVLTF

J: TRBJ1-3
size: -
V: TRBV2
D: TRBD1
DNA: TGTGCCAGCAGTCGCGACAGGGGGCAATTAGGATATTTT
CDR3: CASSRDRGQLGYF

J: TRBJ1-4
size: -
V: TRBV7-2
D: TRBD1
DNA: TGTGCCAGCAGCTCTTCCGGGACAGGGTTTGAAAAACTGTTTTTT
CDR3: CASSSSGTGFEKLFF

J: TRBJ2-2
size: -
V: TRBV6-5
D: -
DNA: TGTGCCAGCAGTTACTCGAGGAGTGGAGGTACCGGGGAGCTGTTTTTT
CDR3: CASSYSRSGGTGELFF

J: TRBJ2-3
size: -
V: TRBV20-1
D: -
DNA: TGCAGTGCTAGTTTAAACACAGATACGCAGTATTTT
CDR3: CSASLNTDTQYF

J: TRBJ2-5
size: -
V: TRBV18
D: TRBD1
DNA: TGTGCCAGCTCACCCCCGGGACAGGCGCTTTCGGAGACCCAGTACTTC
CDR3: CASSPPGQALSETQYF

J: TRBJ2-2
size: -
V: TRBV19
D: -
DNA: TGTGCCAGTATGTTAGGGACACAAACCTTCGCGAACACCGGGGAGCTGTTTTTT
CDR3: CASMLGTQTFANTGELFF

J: TRBJ2-3
size: -
V: TRBV7-2
D: TRBD1
DNA: TGTGCCAGCAGTAGAGAGGGGACAGGAGATACGCAGTATTTT
CDR3: CASSREGTGDTQYF

J: TRBJ2-3
size: -
V: TRBV25-1
D: TRBD1
DNA: TGTGCCAGCAGTGCCGCCCTCTCCCCAGGGGGCGCCTCAGATACGCAGTATTTT
CDR3: CASSAALSPGGASDTQYF

J: TRBJ2-1
size: -
V: TRBV2
D: TRBD2
DNA: TGTGCCAGCAGCGGGGGGTACTCCTACAATGAGCAGTTCTTC
CDR3: CASSGGYSYNEQFF

J: TRBJ2-7
size: once
V: TRBV2
D: -
DNA: TGTGCCAGCAGTGAACTTACGACAGGCTCCTACGAGCAGTACTTC
CDR3: CASSELTTGSYEQYF

J: TRBJ1-2
size: few
V: TRBV7-8
D: -
DNA: TGTGCCAGCAGCTTAGGGGAGGACCGGAGCACCTTC
CDR3: CASSLGEDRSTF

J: TRBJ2-7
size: once
V: TRBV30
D: TRBD2
DNA: TGTGCACAGAGTGGGGAGGGCGGGGGGTTCTACGAGCAGTACTTC
CDR3: CAQSGEGGGFYEQYF

J: TRBJ1-2
size: -
V: TRBV10-3
D: -
DNA: TGTGCCATCAGTGAGGGAGACCATAACTATGGCTACACCTTC
CDR3: CAISEGDHNYGYTF

J: TRBJ1-6
size: -
V: TRBV5-1
D: -
DNA: TGCGCCAGCAGCCGTGGGGCGGGAGATAATTCACCCCTCCACTTT
CDR3: CASSRGAGDNSPLHF

J: TRBJ2-3
size: -
V: TRBV18
D: -
DNA: TGTGCCAGCTCACTGGGCCCGGGGGTACTAGATACGCAGTATTTT
CDR3: CASSLGPGVLDTQYF

J: TRBJ1-5
size: -
V: TRBV19
D: TRBD1
DNA: TGTGCCAGTAGGCCCACAGGGGAAGTGCAGCCCCAGCATTTT
CDR3: CASRPTGEVQPQHF

J: TRBJ2-3
size: -
V: TRBV6-1
D: -
DNA: TGTGCCAGCAGTGAGGGCAGAAACACAGATACGCAGTATTTT
CDR3: CASSEGRNTDTQYF

J: TRBJ1-4
size: -
V: TRBV3-1/TRBV3-2
D: -
DNA: TGTGCCAGCAGCCTTTTAGGAGCCGACGAAAATGAAAAACTGTTTTTT
CDR3: CASSLLGADENEKLFF

J: TRBJ1-2
size: -
V: TRBV5-1
D: TRBD1
DNA: TGCGCCAGCAGCTTGGGACAGGGGGCCTTTAACTATGGCTACACCTTC
CDR3: CASSLGQGAFNYGYTF

J: TRBJ2-7
size: -
V: TRBV10-3
D: -
DNA: TGTGCCATCCGACAGACCTACGAGCAGTACTTC
CDR3: CAIRQTYEQYF

J: TRBJ1-2
size: -
V: TRBV6-5
D: -
DNA: TGTGCCAGCAGTTACCAGAATACCTATGGCTACACCTTC
CDR3: CASSYQNTYGYTF

J: TRBJ1-2
size: -
V: TRBV7-9
D: TRBD1
DNA: TGTGCCAGCAGCTTAGTTCCAGGGGGCTATGGCTACACCTTC
CDR3: CASSLVPGGYGYTF

J: TRBJ2-5
size: -
V: TRBV5-4
D: TRBD1
DNA: TGTGCCAGCAGCTCAGGAGGGGACAGGGGGGAGACCCAGTACTTC
CDR3: CASSSGGDRGETQYF

J: TRBJ2-1
size: -
V: TRBV15
D: -
DNA: TGTGCCACCAGCAGATCCCTTACAGGGTCGCGGAATGAGCAGTTCTTC
CDR3: CATSRSLTGSRNEQFF

J: TRBJ2-4
size: -
V: TRBV13
D: -
DNA: TGTGCCAGCACCCCGGAGGGGACCAAAAACATTCAGTACTTC
CDR3: CASTPEGTKNIQYF

J: TRBJ2-3
size: -
V: TRBV24-1
D: TRBD2
DNA: TGTGCCACCAGTGGGGGTGGACTAGCGGGGGGCACAGATACGCAGTATTTT
CDR3: CATSGGGLAGGTDTQYF

J: TRBJ1-2
size: once
V: TRBV19
D: -
DNA: TGTGCCAGTAGTCTCAGGGAGGATCGGGCCTATGGCTACACCTTC
CDR3: CASSLREDRAYGYTF

J: TRBJ2-4
size: -
V: TRBV6-2/TRBV6-3
D: -
DNA: TGTGCCAGCAGTTACTTAAGGGCCGAGGGAAACATTCAGTACTTC
CDR3: CASSYLRAEGNIQYF

J: TRBJ1-1
size: -
V: TRBV5-1
D: -
DNA: TGCGCCAGCAGCGCGCAGGGGAACACTGAAGCTTTCTTT
CDR3: CASSAQGNTEAFF

J: TRBJ2-4
size: -
V: TRBV5-6
D: TRBD1
DNA: TGTGCCAGCAGCTGGGGAGACAGGGAGAAAAACATTCAGTACTTC
CDR3: CASSWGDREKNIQYF

J: TRBJ1-4
size: -
V: TRBV11-2
D: TRBD1
DNA: TGTGCCAGCAGCTTACGACAGGGGGAAAATGAAAAACTGTTTTTT
CDR3: CASSLRQGENEKLFF

J: TRBJ1-5
size: -
V: TRBV7-9
D: TRBD1
DNA: TGTGCCAGCAGCTTCGACAGGGGAAATCAGCCCCAGCATTTT
CDR3: CASSFDRGNQPQHF

J: TRBJ1-1
size: -
V: TRBV5-6
D: -
DNA: TGTGCCAGCAGCTTGAGGCTCAGGTCGAACACTGAAGCTTTCTTT
CDR3: CASSLRLRSNTEAFF

J: TRBJ2-5
size: -
V: TRBV6-2/TRBV6-3
D: -
DNA: TGTGCCAGCAGCCACGGGGCGGGGCGGCAAGAGACCCAGTACTTC
CDR3: CASSHGAGRQETQYF

J: TRBJ2-3
size: -
V: TRBV24-1
D: TRBD2
DNA: TGTGCCACCAGTGATTTTAGGGGAGGGAATACGCAGTATTTT
CDR3: CATSDFRGGNTQYF

J: TRBJ1-1
size: -
V: TRBV27
D: -
DNA: TGTGCCAGCAGTTCCATCAGGGGCAGGGCTGAAGCTTTCTTT
CDR3: CASSSIRGRAEAFF

J: TRBJ2-3
size: -
V: TRBV5-1
D: -
DNA: TGCGCCAGCAGCCTCAACACGCTCACAGATACGCAGTATTTT
CDR3: CASSLNTLTDTQYF

J: TRBJ2-7
size: few
V: TRBV7-9
D: -
DNA: TGTGCCAGCAGCTTTGGGCTCCTGCAACAGGAGCAGTACTTC
CDR3: CASSFGLLQQEQYF

J: TRBJ2-7
size: -
V: TRBV4-2
D: TRBD2
DNA: TGTGCCAGCAGCCAAGATAGCGGGGGGTCGGGATACGAGCAGTACTTC
CDR3: CASSQDSGGSGYEQYF

J: TRBJ2-5
size: -
V: TRBV5-1
D: -
DNA: TGCGCCAGCAGCTCAAATCAAGAGACCCAGTACTTC
CDR3: CASSSNQETQYF

J: TRBJ2-1
size: -
V: TRBV5-5
D: -
DNA: TGTGCCAGCAGCTTGTACCGGGGGTCCTCCTACAATGAGCAGTTCTTC
CDR3: CASSLYRGSSYNEQFF

J: TRBJ1-1
size: -
V: TRBV2
D: -
DNA: TGTGCCAGCAGTGCCGCCCCAGGGTCGAAAGCTTTCTTT
CDR3: CASSAAPGSKAFF

J: TRBJ2-6
size: -
V: TRBV14
D: -
DNA: TGTGCCAGCAGCCCTAAGGGGGCTGGGGCCAACGTCCTGACTTTC
CDR3: CASSPKGAGANVLTF

J: TRBJ1-1
size: -
V: TRBV5-1
D: -
DNA: TGCGCCAGCACCTCCTTAGAGACAGTCTCGGGTTACACTGAAGCTTTCTTT
CDR3: CASTSLETVSGYTEAFF

J: TRBJ1-3
size: -
V: TRBV5-4
D: TRBD1
DNA: TGTGCCAGCAGCCCGAACAGGGGGCTCGGAAACACCATATATTTT
CDR3: CASSPNRGLGNTIYF